Presented here are 20 T cell receptor beta chains from one specimen sequenced in a study of shared clonotypes between healthy human individuals (TCRdb year 2020). The library was produced with the immunoSEQ multiplex PCR assay. Drawn from immuneACCESS, this table holds only the in-frame rearrangements with V and J called that TCRdb kept. Clones are partly lost; checked studies trace under half to an unresolved V gene and leave the rest unexplained. The sample table holds roughly 1,100,000 clones, of which 65% to 75% were seen once. 1.5% of the sample rests with the top ten. The sequenced material came from memory CD4+ T cells sorted from blood. This sample's cell subset or site label indicates: CD45RA-negative fraction. The receptors were gathered from a man in his late teens or twenties in good health.

This clone appeared once. The chain uses TRBV27 and TRBJ1-4, with 7 bases matching TRBD1. From germline, CDR1 is MNHEY and CDR2 SMNVEV (reference sequence). V lost 8 bases and J lost 3; bases outside the gene matches: 6. The CDR3 totals 14 residues. The CDR3 nucleotides are TGTGCCAGCGCCGTTGGGACAGCTAATGAAAAACTGTTTTTT. The encoded protein is CASAVGTANEKLFF.

This clone came up a few times. The CDR3 sequence is CASSWGPNEQYF. The CDR3 DNA follows: TGTGCCAGCAGCTGGGGGCCCAACGAGCAGTACTTC. The rearrangement links TRBV11-1 to TRBJ2-7; D might be TRBD1 (6 bases). CDR1 is SGHAT, CDR2 FQDESV, per germline (reference sequence). The CDR3 is made up of 12 amino acids. Trimming removed 4 bases from V and 5 bases from J, with 9 bases in between.

J is TRBJ1-2 and V is TRBV5-1; unclear D gene. This CDR3 spans 12 amino acids. The germline V and J ends were trimmed by 0 bases and 5 bases, with 5 bases remaining between them. The V gene's germline CDR1 is SGHRS and CDR2 YFSETQ. Here the CDR3 DNA reads TGCGCCAGCAGCTTGGGGAAATATGGCTACACCTTC. Translation: CASSLGKYGYTF.

The V call is TRBV9, the J call TRBJ2-7; D possibly corresponds to TRBD2 (6 bases). The CDR3 has 14 amino acids. Germline assignment: CDR1 SGDLS and CDR2 YYNGEE. The V end lost 0 bases, the J end lost 3 bases, and 10 bases lay between the germline ends. Written as DNA, the CDR3 is TGTGCCAGCAGCGTAGCCCCGGGGGACTACGAGCAGTACTTC. Its translation is CASSVAPGDYEQYF.

This rearrangement joins TRBV6-6 to TRBJ2-1; TRBD2 agrees at 8 bases. The CDR3 runs to 15 residues. Germline lookup yields CDR1 MNHNY and CDR2 SVGAGI (reference sequence). Trimming removed 6 bases from V and 5 bases from J; junction bases left unmatched: 9. The CDR3 protein is CASSQKIAGNNEQFF. In nucleotides, the CDR3 is TGTGCCAGCAGCCAAAAGATAGCGGGAAACAATGAGCAGTTCTTC.

CDR3 sequence (DNA): TGTGCCAGCAGCTTTACAGGGGTATTAGCTTACGAGCAGTACTTC. Translating it yields CASSFTGVLAYEQYF. This chain connects TRBV5-8 to TRBJ2-7, with 7 nucleotides matching TRBD1. The CDR3 totals 15 residues. Germline CDR1 reads SGHTS; CDR2 reads YDEGEE. Trimming removed 2 bases from V and 4 bases from J; junction bases left unmatched: 9.

As DNA, the CDR3 is TGTGCCATCAGTGGTGGGACAGCCAGGGGGGAGCTGTTTTTT. This encodes CAISGGTARGELFF. This chain uses TRBV10-3 with TRBJ2-2, with 7 nucleotides matching TRBD1. The CDR3 is 14 amino acids. Germline CDR1 and CDR2: ENHRY and SYGVKD. The junction had 7 bases not matched to a gene; V was cut back by 4 bases and J by 8 bases.

The chain uses TRBV5-4 and TRBJ1-1; TRBD1 matches 10 bases. CDR3 length equals 13 residues. J gave up 9 bases and V 2 bases, and 4 bases lay outside the gene matches. Germline-derived CDR1 and CDR2 are SGHNT and YYREEE (reference sequence). CDR3: CASSLDRGQKAFF. CDR3 DNA sequence: TGTGCCAGCAGCTTAGACAGGGGGCAAAAAGCTTTCTTT.

This clone was counted ten times or more. Other DNA sequences in this sample translate to the same CDR3. V and J are TRBV30 and TRBJ2-3; D is unclear. V was pared by 0 bases and J by 6 bases, with 10 bases between. The CDR3 loop spans 13 amino acids. CDR1 is GTSNPN, CDR2 SVGIG, per germline (reference sequence). The chain's CDR3 is CAWSVRERDTQYF. The CDR3 nucleotides read TGTGCCTGGAGTGTAAGAGAGAGGGATACGCAGTATTTT.

The sample holds one count of this clone. V usage is TRBV6-5 and J usage is TRBJ1-5; D ambiguous. V was clipped by 0 bases and J by 7 bases, with 10 bases between them. Germline V gene data show CDR1 as MNHEY and CDR2 as SVGAGI. There are 14 residues in the CDR3. The CDR3 is CASSYSPGGQPQHF. In DNA form, the CDR3 reads TGTGCCAGCAGTTACTCTCCGGGCGGACAGCCCCAGCATTTT.

This clone was seen a few times. The rearrangement joins TRBV2 to TRBJ2-2; TRBD1 is a possible D gene (7 bases). Deletions cut 8 bases from V and 0 bases from J, with 13 bases between. Germline V gene lookup returns CDR1 SNHLY and CDR2 FYNNEI. There are 15 residues in the CDR3. In DNA, the CDR3 is TGTGCCAGCGCTCGCGGGACAGCGAACACCGGGGAGCTGTTTTTT. Encoded protein: CASARGTANTGELFF.

The J gene is TRBJ2-3, the V gene TRBV7-8; D unresolved. Trimming cost V 11 bases and J 1 base, with 10 bases left between them. Germline V gene sequence: CDR1 SGHVS, CDR2 FQNEAQ. This CDR3 comprises 12 residues. CDR3 nucleotides: TGTGCCGCCAGCTCACGCACAGATACGCAGTATTTT. This gives the protein CAASSRTDTQYF.

This chain's CDR3 is CAWSGGALTPLHF. In DNA, the CDR3 is TGTGCCTGGAGTGGGGGTGCTCTTACACCCCTCCACTTT. The chain links TRBV30 to TRBJ1-6; no reliable D call. Germline V gives CDR1 GTSNPN, CDR2 SVGIG (reference sequence). The CDR3 spans 13 residues. V was clipped by 1 base and J by 11 bases, with 12 bases between them.

V and J are TRBV6-5 and TRBJ2-3; D is ambiguous. The CDR3 covers 15 residues. Germline V gives CDR1 MNHEY, CDR2 SVGAGI. V lost 0 bases, J lost 0 bases, and 7 bases lay in between. The DNA of the CDR3 is TGTGCCAGCAGTTACTCAGGGCTCAGCACAGATACGCAGTATTTT. It is translated as CASSYSGLSTDTQYF.

V is TRBV5-6 and J is TRBJ2-1; D might be TRBD2 (7 bases). CDR3 length: 14 residues. Germline V gives CDR1 SGHDT, CDR2 YYEEEE. Deletions cut 6 bases from V and 6 bases from J, with 16 bases between. This chain's CDR3 is CASNGGHWGNEQFF. CDR3 bases: TGTGCCAGCAACGGGGGGCATTGGGGCAATGAGCAGTTCTTC. The whole variable domain, remainder taken from reference TRBV5-6 and TRBJ2-1, is DAGVTQSPTHLIKTRGQQVTLRCSPKSGHDTVSWYQQALGQGPQFIFQYYEEEERQRGNFPDRFSGHQFPNYSSELNVNALLLGDSALYLCASNGGHWGNEQFFGPGTRLTVL.

J is TRBJ1-1 and V is TRBV4-3; the D is unclear. Trimming left V 0 bases short and J 1 base short, with 9 bases between. The CDR3 extends over 15 amino acids. In germline, CDR1 is LGHNA, CDR2 YSLEER. The CDR3 DNA is TGCGCCAGCAGCCAAGATCGTCCAGGGAACACTGAAGCTTTCTTT. Translation gives CASSQDRPGNTEAFF.

V usage is TRBV7-9 and J usage is TRBJ1-6; weak D call: TRBD1 (5 bases). V was pared by 5 bases and J by 9 bases, with 17 bases between. CDR1 SEHNR and CDR2 FQNEAQ come from the germline V gene (reference sequence). The CDR3 spans 15 residues. The CDR3 here is CASSPSSGTVSPLHF. CDR3 sequence (DNA): TGTGCCAGCAGCCCAAGTTCCGGGACGGTTTCACCCCTCCACTTT.

In this sample, this clone turned up once. The CDR3 here is CASSFLAGSNTEAFF. Written as DNA, the CDR3 is TGCGCCAGCAGCTTTTTGGCAGGGAGTAACACTGAAGCTTTCTTT. The rearrangement uses TRBV5-1 and TRBJ1-1; possibly TRBD1 for D (5 bases). The CDR3 totals 15 residues. From germline, CDR1 is SGHRS and CDR2 YFSETQ. With 2 bases removed from V and 2 bases from J, the gap between germline ends came to 13 bases.

The CDR3 DNA follows: TGTGCCACCAGCAGAGAAAGTAGTGGCACAGATACGCAGTATTTT. It encodes CATSRESSGTDTQYF. This chain connects TRBV15 to TRBJ2-3; D remains unclear. The CDR3 is 15 amino acids. Germline V gene data show CDR1 as LNHNV and CDR2 as YYDKDF (reference sequence). V was trimmed by 0 bases and J by 1 base, leaving 8 bases between them.

V is TRBV6-6 and J is TRBJ1-4; the match to TRBD1 covers 9 bases. The germline gives CDR1 MNHNY, CDR2 SVGAGI (reference sequence). After removal of 0 bases from V and 7 bases from J, the junction contained 3 bases not matched to a gene. The CDR3 runs to 15 residues. Here the CDR3 reads CASSYSDRGVEKLFF. The CDR3 DNA reads as TGTGCCAGCAGTTACTCTGACAGGGGGGTTGAAAAACTGTTTTTT.